The clone carrying this TCR beta chain came up many times. The target antigen is unknown. At the time of active disease, bone marrow was collected from every patient. This specimen comes from a study of read filtering for tumor transcriptome and immune sequencing. At the level of the study: Whole-transcriptome libraries were prepared after DNase treatment. Per sample, TCR-region reads ranged about 4 to 11 million by IR-seq, 85 to 1273 by RNA-seq. Study-wide results and caveats: Correlation between methods rose after single-read clonotypes were removed.

The library was built from 400 ng RNA with molecular barcoded adaptors for alpha/delta and beta/gamma chains. Via MiXCR, TCRdb re-called the reads, giving one row per CDR3 protein. The data show 100,000 to 150,000 distinct CDR3 sequences, over 10% seen once. The CDR3 is 16 amino acids. With V trimmed by 4 bases and J by 6 bases, 15 bases remained unmatched. Germline-derived CDR1 and CDR2 are SQVTM and ANQGSEA. The origin of this receptor is a donor at least 40 years old with multiple myeloma. The rearrangement joins TRBV29-1 to TRBJ2-7; 10 bases line up with TRBD2. Sequencing was carried out using a population of CD138-negative cells sorted from bone marrow. CDR3 nucleotides: TGCAGCGTTGTTGGCGGTAGCGGGAGGCCCGAATTCGAGCAGTACTTC. Translating it yields CSVVGGSGRPEFEQYF.